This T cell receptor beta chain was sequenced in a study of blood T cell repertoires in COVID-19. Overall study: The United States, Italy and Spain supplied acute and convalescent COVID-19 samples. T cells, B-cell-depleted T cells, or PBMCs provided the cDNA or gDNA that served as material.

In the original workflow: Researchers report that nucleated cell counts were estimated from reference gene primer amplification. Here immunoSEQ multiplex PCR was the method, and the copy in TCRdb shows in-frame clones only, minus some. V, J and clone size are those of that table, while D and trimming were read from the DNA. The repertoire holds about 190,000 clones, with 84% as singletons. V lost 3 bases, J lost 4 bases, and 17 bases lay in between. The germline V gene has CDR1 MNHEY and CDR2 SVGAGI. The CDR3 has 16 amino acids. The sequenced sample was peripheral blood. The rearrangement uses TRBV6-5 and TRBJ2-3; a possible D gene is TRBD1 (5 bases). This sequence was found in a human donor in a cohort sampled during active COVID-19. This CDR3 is CASSYANRGWADTQYF. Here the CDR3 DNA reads TGTGCCAGCAGTTATGCCAATAGGGGTTGGGCAGATACGCAGTATTTT.